The 17 T cell receptor beta chains below all came from one sample that was sequenced in a study of blood T cell repertoires in COVID-19. Clones were read by immunoSEQ multiplex PCR, and TCRdb kept only the in-frame ones, dropping some. The data show around 290,000 clones, 80% to 90% seen once. Material for sequencing was peripheral blood. The receptors were gathered from a woman between 70 and 85 years old with COVID-19, enrolled during active disease.

CDR3 amino acids: CAWSVPIRGGGNSPLHF. DNA of the CDR3: TGTGCCTGGAGTGTACCTATTCGAGGGGGGGGGAATTCACCCCTCCACTTT. The chain carries TRBV30 and TRBJ1-6, with TRBD1 as a possible D gene (6 bases). Germline V gene sequence: CDR1 GTSNPN, CDR2 SVGIG (reference sequence). This CDR3 has 17 residues. V was pared by 0 bases and J by 7 bases, with 19 bases between.

This clone was observed a handful of times. The V gene is TRBV7-2, the J gene TRBJ2-5; perhaps TRBD2 as D (5 bases). This CDR3 comprises 15 residues. Deletions cut 5 bases from V and 2 bases from J, with 15 bases between. Germline CDR1 SGHTA, CDR2 FQGNSA. The CDR3 bases are TGTGCCAGCAGCCCCCAACTTGGGAGACAAGAGACCCAGTACTTC. Protein: CASSPQLGRQETQYF.

V gene TRBV6-5 combines with J gene TRBJ2-5; 10 bases align to TRBD2. CDR3 length: 13 amino acids. Germline trimming cut 5 bases from V and 5 bases from J; bases unmatched to any gene: 2. CDR1 MNHEY and CDR2 SVGAGI come from the germline V gene. Written as DNA, the CDR3 is TGTGCCAGCAGTCGGGGACTAGCGGAGACCCAGTACTTC. Translating it yields CASSRGLAETQYF.

This rearrangement joins TRBV7-8 to TRBJ2-2; D remains ambiguous. This CDR3 spans 17 amino acids. The germline V gene has CDR1 SGHVS and CDR2 FQNEAQ. Between the trimmed V and J ends, which lost 0 bases and 6 bases, there was a span of 17 bases. The CDR3 here is CASSLAPSAFAAGELFF. CDR3 sequence (DNA): TGTGCCAGCAGCTTAGCGCCTTCAGCATTTGCGGCCGGGGAGCTGTTTTTT.

V and J are TRBV6-5 and TRBJ1-5; D remains ambiguous. The V and J ends lost 6 bases and 5 bases respectively, with 11 bases between them. Germline V gives CDR1 MNHEY, CDR2 SVGAGI. The CDR3 runs 13 residues. CDR3 in DNA: TGTGCCAGCAGCCCAGAGGTCCATCAGCCCCAGCATTTT. Its protein is CASSPEVHQPQHF.

The J gene is TRBJ2-5, the V gene TRBV6-1, with D possibly matching TRBD2 (6 bases). V was cut by 2 bases and J by 5 bases, with 9 bases left in between. Germline CDR1 MNHNS, CDR2 SASEGT. The CDR3 has 13 residues. The CDR3 region has the DNA TGTGCCAGCAGTGAATTGGAGGGGGAGACCCAGTACTTC. It encodes CASSELEGETQYF.

The DNA for the CDR3 is TGTGCCAGCAGCCGAGGACAGTCTGACGATAGCAATCAGCCCCAGCATTTT. Its protein product is CASSRGQSDDSNQPQHF. V usage is TRBV6-2 or TRBV6-3 and J usage is TRBJ1-5; weak D call: TRBD1 (6 bases). CDR3 length: 17 amino acids. Germline values: CDR1 MNHEY, CDR2 SVGEGT. V was clipped by 6 bases and J by 0 bases, with 18 bases between them.

The chain recombines TRBV7-7 with TRBJ2-5; 7 bases are a match to TRBD2. V lost 2 bases, J lost 3 bases, and 18 bases stayed unmatched. CDR1 and CDR2 (germline): SSHAT, FNYEAQ (reference sequence). The CDR3 is made up of 19 amino acids. CDR3 in DNA: TGTGCCAGCAGCTTACACCCCGGTGGAAGTAGCGGGCGGAAAGAGACCCAGTACTTC. Encoded protein: CASSLHPGGSSGRKETQYF.

The chain links TRBV23-1 to TRBJ2-7, with TRBD1 identical over 8 bases. TRBV23-1 is an ORF, and what it does is uncertain. Trimming cost V 0 bases and J 1 base; bases outside gene matches: 5. The CDR3 totals 16 residues. This chain's CDR3 is CASSQSIGQGSYEQYF. The CDR3 DNA reads TGCGCCAGCAGTCAATCGATTGGACAGGGTTCCTACGAGCAGTACTTC.

The CDR3 sequence: CSVGRIAGPYNEQFF. The CDR3 nucleotides are TGCAGCGTTGGGAGAATAGCGGGGCCCTACAATGAGCAGTTCTTC. The chain combines TRBV29-1 with TRBJ2-1; 8 bases are a match to TRBD2. V lost 4 bases and J lost 2; bases outside the gene matches: 7. Germline CDR1 and CDR2: SQVTM and ANQGSEA. CDR3 length: 15 residues.

The chain combines TRBV2 with TRBJ2-3; 12 bases agree with TRBD2. Germline V gene data show CDR1 as SNHLY and CDR2 as FYNNEI. The CDR3 loop spans 16 amino acids. With 6 bases clipped from V and 4 bases from J, the junction kept 8 bases outside the gene matches. CDR3 in amino acids: CASRPRLAGASDTQYF. CDR3 sequence (DNA): TGTGCCAGCAGGCCAAGACTAGCGGGGGCCTCAGATACGCAGTATTTT.

About this clone: Distinct nucleotide sequences in the sample also encode this CDR3. The chain has TRBV7-2 and TRBJ2-7; 7 bases fit TRBD1. The CDR3 is 13 residues long. The V segment lost 5 bases and the J segment 4 bases; nucleotides outside the gene matches: 5. CDR1 is SGHTA, CDR2 FQGNSA, per germline. CDR3 loop: CASSLGTAYEQYF. The CDR3 coding sequence is TGTGCCAGCAGCCTCGGGACAGCTTACGAGCAGTACTTC.

The gene calls are TRBV29-1 and TRBJ2-3; D is unclear. The CDR3 length is 11 residues. CDR1 SQVTM and CDR2 ANQGSEA come from the germline V gene. The V and J ends lost 3 bases and 6 bases respectively, with 7 bases between them. In nucleotides, the CDR3 is TGCAGCGTTGACTTGTCTGATACGCAGTATTTT. Its translation: CSVDLSDTQYF.

This chain links TRBV5-4 with TRBJ2-2; tentatively, D is TRBD1 (6 bases). The V end lost 3 bases, the J end lost 1 base, and 13 bases lay between the germline ends. CDR3 length: 16 residues. Germline V gives CDR1 SGHNT, CDR2 YYREEE (reference sequence). As DNA, the CDR3 is TGTGCCAGCAGCTGGGCCGGGACATGGAACACCGGGGAGCTGTTTTTT. Translation gives CASSWAGTWNTGELFF. Looking up the rest from reference TRBV5-4 and TRBJ2-2 gives the full variable domain: ETGVTQSPTHLIKTRGQQVTLRCSSQSGHNTVSWYQQALGQGPQFIFQYYREEENGRGNFPPRFSGLQFPNYSSELNVNALELDDSALYLCASSWAGTWNTGELFFGEGSRLTVL.

This rearrangement joins TRBV29-1 to TRBJ1-5; 7 positions agree with TRBD1. This CDR3 spans 13 amino acids. Germline CDR1 reads SQVTM; CDR2 reads ANQGSEA. V was clipped by 4 bases and J by 4 bases; unmatched bases: 4. Written as DNA, the CDR3 is TGCAGCGTTGTAACAGGGGCAAATCAGCCCCAGCATTTT. Encoded protein: CSVVTGANQPQHF.

Concerning this clone: This sample also contains other DNA sequences that code for the same CDR3. The V gene is TRBV24-1, the J gene TRBJ2-7; 11 nucleotides match TRBD1. The CDR3 has 15 residues. Germline-derived CDR1 and CDR2 are KGHDR and SFDVKD. The V segment lost 4 bases and the J segment 3 bases; nucleotides outside the gene matches: 4. The CDR3 DNA sequence: TGTGCCACCAGTGACTCCGGGACAGGGGGCTACGAGCAGTACTTC. Its protein is CATSDSGTGGYEQYF.

The genes are TRBV6-5 and TRBJ1-1, with TRBD1 matching 7 bases. CDR1 MNHEY and CDR2 SVGAGI come from the germline V gene. Trimming removed 5 bases from V and 2 bases from J; junction bases left unmatched: 5. The CDR3 length is 14 residues. CDR3 in DNA: TGTGCCAGCAGTCAGAGGACAGGTAACACTGAAGCTTTCTTT. This gives the protein CASSQRTGNTEAFF.